This entry lists 3 T cell receptor beta chains sequenced from one sample in a study of sequential checkpoint blockade in melanoma. TCRdb's table, derived via immunoSEQ multiplex PCR, lists solely in-frame clones and lacks some. The sample has more than 700 clones, roughly 25% seen once. The treatment was: randomized to nivolumab then ipilimumab (arm A) or the reverse (arm B). The sequencing used tumor tissue (inferred from file names), collected from a patient given nivolumab and ipilimumab in sequence. The receptor set was obtained from a human donor with melanoma.

This clone was observed a handful of times. The chain employs TRBV19 and TRBJ1-5; 8 bases align to TRBD1. Germline loops: CDR1 LNHDA, CDR2 SQIVND (reference sequence). This CDR3 is built from 14 residues. V lost 4 bases to trimming and J lost 6 bases; unmatched junction nucleotides: 5. For the CDR3, the DNA is TGTGCCAGTAGTAAAACAGGGGGGGTTCAGCCCCAGCATTTT. Protein product: CASSKTGGVQPQHF. Variable domain in full (rest from reference TRBV19 and TRBJ1-5): DGGITQSPKYLFRKEGQNVTLSCEQNLNHDAMYWYRQDPGQGLRLIYYSQIVNDFQKGDIAEGYSVSREKKESFPLTVTSAQKNPTAFYLCASSKTGGVQPQHFGDGTRLSIL.

The J gene is TRBJ2-3, the V gene TRBV15; tentative D call: TRBD1 (6 bases). The CDR3 totals 15 residues. The V end lost 3 bases, the J end lost 8 bases, and 18 bases lay between the germline ends. Germline values: CDR1 LNHNV, CDR2 YYDKDF (reference sequence). This chain's CDR3 is CATSRDRGVASTQYF. DNA of the CDR3: TGTGCCACCAGCAGGGACAGAGGAGTTGCAAGTACGCAGTATTTT.

In this sample, this clone is large (0.1 to 1%). V and J are TRBV11-3 and TRBJ2-5; 15 bases match TRBD2. Losses at the gene ends were 5 bases for V and 0 bases for J; bases not matched to a gene: 4. Looked up from germline, CDR1 is SGHNT and CDR2 is YENEEA. The CDR3 contains 17 residues. Here the CDR3 DNA reads TGTGCCAGCAGCACCGGGACTAGCGGGGGGTACCAAGAGACCCAGTACTTC. Translating it yields CASSTGTSGGYQETQYF. The full variable domain, rest sourced from reference TRBV11-3 and TRBJ2-5, is EAGVVQSPRYKIIEKKQPVAFWCNPISGHNTLYWYLQNLGQGPELLIRYENEEAVDDSQLPKDRFSAERLKGVDSTLKIQPAELGDSAVYLCASSTGTSGGYQETQYFGPGTRLLVL.